The 23 T cell receptor beta chains presented below share a single source sample, sequenced in a study of CD8+ T cells in alopecia areata. After isolation, RNA underwent reverse transcription to generate cDNA as the sequencing template. Only in-frame clones appear in the TCRdb table, and some are missing; sequencing was by immunoSEQ multiplex PCR. The sample contains over 150,000 clones, about 60% of which appear only once. The source material was CD4+ T cells sorted from blood, sampled at week 0. The source of these receptors is a human donor with alopecia areata.

Notes on this clone: Within the sample, other DNA sequences also encode this same CDR3. V usage is TRBV5-1 and J usage is TRBJ2-3; unclear D gene. CDR1 SGHRS and CDR2 YFSETQ come from the germline V gene. The CDR3 is 12 residues long. Trimming removed 0 bases from V and 3 bases from J, with 2 bases in between. The CDR3 reads CASSLETDTQYF. CDR3 DNA: TGCGCCAGCAGCTTGGAAACAGATACGCAGTATTTT.

This clone has a handful of counts. V gene TRBV11-2 combines with J gene TRBJ1-1, with TRBD1 as a possible D gene (6 bases). V was clipped by 6 bases and J by 10 bases, with 18 bases between them. The germline V gene encodes CDR1 SGHAT and CDR2 FQNNGV. This CDR3 contains 13 residues. As DNA, the CDR3 is TGTGCCAGCAGGACTACAGGGCCGGGGGGAGCTTTCTTT. Amino acids: CASRTTGPGGAFF. Looking up the rest from reference TRBV11-2 and TRBJ1-1 gives the full variable domain: EAGVAQSPRYKIIEKRQSVAFWCNPISGHATLYWYQQILGQGPKLLIQFQNNGVVDDSQLPKDRFSAERLKGVDSTLKIQPAKLEDSAVYLCASRTTGPGGAFFGQGTRLTVV.

This chain joins TRBV6-5 and TRBJ2-6; no firm D call. This CDR3 region has 14 residues. Germline V gives CDR1 MNHEY, CDR2 SVGAGI. The V and J ends lost 6 bases and 0 bases respectively, with 6 bases between them. This CDR3 reads CASRQFSGANVLTF. CDR3 sequence (DNA): TGTGCCAGCAGGCAGTTCTCTGGGGCCAACGTCCTGACTTTC.

This clone occurred a few times. V gene TRBV2 combines with J gene TRBJ2-4, with D tentatively TRBD1 (6 bases). Germline loops: CDR1 SNHLY, CDR2 FYNNEI. CDR3 length equals 14 residues. Trimming left V 6 bases short and J 6 bases short, with 15 bases between. CDR3 sequence reads: CASSAGQPGNIQYF. CDR3 nucleotides: TGTGCCAGCAGCGCCGGACAGCCGGGAAACATTCAGTACTTC.

The chain links TRBV30 to TRBJ1-2; tentatively, D is TRBD1 (6 bases). V was clipped by 1 base and J by 13 bases, with 13 bases between them. Germline V gene sequence: CDR1 GTSNPN, CDR2 SVGIG (reference sequence). This CDR3 comprises 11 residues. The CDR3: CAWSGGQPITF. In nucleotides, the CDR3 is TGTGCCTGGAGTGGCGGACAGCCGATCACCTTC.

This clone occurred a few times. The chain is built from TRBV6-5 and TRBJ2-7; 10 nucleotides line up with TRBD1. V lost 0 bases to trimming and J lost 5 bases; unmatched junction nucleotides: 7. This CDR3 comprises 16 residues. The germline V gene encodes CDR1 MNHEY and CDR2 SVGAGI. CDR3 sequence: CASSYSRQGASNEQYF. The CDR3 DNA reads TGTGCCAGCAGTTACTCCAGACAGGGGGCTTCCAACGAGCAGTACTTC.

This chain uses TRBV7-3 with TRBJ2-6, with D hard to call. V was trimmed by 5 bases and J by 3 bases, leaving 5 bases between them. Germline V gene sequence: CDR1 SGHTA, CDR2 FQGTGA. This CDR3 spans 13 amino acids. DNA for the CDR3: TGTGCCAGCAGCCCGGGTGGGGCCAACGTCCTGACTTTC. Amino acids: CASSPGGANVLTF.

This chain uses TRBV30 with TRBJ1-2; D not certain. This CDR3 is built from 14 residues. V dropped 0 bases and J dropped 2 bases, with 10 bases sitting between them. Germline V gives CDR1 GTSNPN, CDR2 SVGIG (reference sequence). CDR3 DNA: TGTGCCTGGAGTGTTGGCTTGGGAAACTATGGCTACACCTTC. Translating it yields CAWSVGLGNYGYTF.

The chain carries TRBV12-2 and TRBJ1-2; TRBD1 is the table's D call, not checked against the DNA. TRBV12-2 is noted as a pseudogene. The CDR3 is made up of 14 amino acids. The CDR3 spells CASRPADRGSGYTF. DNA of the CDR3: TGTGCAAGTCGCCCAGCCGACAGGGGGTCTGGCTACACCTTC.

The V gene is TRBV29-1, the J gene TRBJ2-3; 12 bases line up with TRBD2. Trimming cost V 4 bases and J 4 bases; bases outside gene matches: 6. The CDR3 is made up of 15 amino acids. CDR1 is SQVTM and CDR2 is ANQGSEA in the germline V gene. CDR3 DNA sequence: TGCAGCGTTGGGGCTAGCGGGGGGGTAGCAGATACGCAGTATTTT. Its translation: CSVGASGGVADTQYF.

V usage is TRBV9 and J usage is TRBJ2-3, with 7 bases that match TRBD2. Trimming cost V 4 bases and J 4 bases; bases outside gene matches: 12. The CDR3 totals 16 residues. Looked up from germline, CDR1 is SGDLS and CDR2 is YYNGEE. The CDR3 region is CASSQPGRGRPDTQYF. The CDR3, as DNA: TGTGCCAGCAGCCAACCAGGGAGGGGACGTCCAGATACGCAGTATTTT.

This rearrangement joins TRBV29-1 to TRBJ2-4; tentative D call: TRBD1 (5 bases). The CDR3 totals 14 residues. Germline V gives CDR1 SQVTM, CDR2 ANQGSEA. Trimming left V 4 bases short and J 0 bases short, with 10 bases between. CDR3 amino acids: CSVGTILAKNIQYF. CDR3 in DNA: TGCAGCGTTGGGACAATACTAGCCAAAAACATTCAGTACTTC. Using reference TRBV29-1 and TRBJ2-4 for the parts outside the CDR3, the full variable domain is SAVISQKPSRDICQRGTSLTIQCQVDSQVTMMFWYRQQPGQSLTLIATANQGSEATYESGFVIDKFPISRPNLTFSTLTVSNMSPEDSSIYLCSVGTILAKNIQYFGAGTRLSVL.

DNA for the CDR3: TGTGCCTGGACGGCAAATACCGCCTACGAGCAGTACTTC. Amino acids: CAWTANTAYEQYF. The rearrangement links TRBV30 to TRBJ2-7, with D unclear. The CDR3 extends over 13 amino acids. The V gene's germline CDR1 is GTSNPN and CDR2 SVGIG (reference sequence). Trimming cost V 4 bases and J 2 bases, with 12 bases left between them.

The rearrangement joins TRBV29-1 to TRBJ2-2; 7 nucleotides align to TRBD1. CDR3 size: 13 residues. The V segment lost 7 bases and the J segment 3 bases; nucleotides outside the gene matches: 5. Germline assignment: CDR1 SQVTM and CDR2 ANQGSEA. CDR3 nucleotide sequence: TGCAGCGGACAGGGAAGACACACCGGGGAGCTGTTTTTT. It yields the protein CSGQGRHTGELFF.

This clone was detected only a few times. The V and J genes are TRBV5-4 and TRBJ2-5; 7 bases agree with TRBD1. The CDR3 is 13 amino acids. After removal of 3 bases from V and 2 bases from J, the junction contained 1 base not matched to a gene. Germline V lookup: CDR1 SGHNT, CDR2 YYREEE (reference sequence). CDR3 amino acids: CASSSGQQETQYF. CDR3 nucleotides: TGTGCCAGCAGCTCGGGACAGCAAGAGACCCAGTACTTC. The full variable domain, completed using reference TRBV5-4 and TRBJ2-5, is ETGVTQSPTHLIKTRGQQVTLRCSSQSGHNTVSWYQQALGQGPQFIFQYYREEENGRGNFPPRFSGLQFPNYSSELNVNALELDDSALYLCASSSGQQETQYFGPGTRLLVL.

J is TRBJ2-2 and V is TRBV7-8, with D possibly matching TRBD2 (6 bases). V was shortened by 5 bases and J by 0 bases, with 10 bases between the two germline ends. The CDR3 totals 15 residues. CDR1 and CDR2 from the germline V gene are SGHVS and FQNEAQ. In DNA form, the CDR3 reads TGTGCCAGCAGCCCCCGGGGGTCGAACACCGGGGAGCTGTTTTTT. Translated: CASSPRGSNTGELFF.

The rearrangement uses TRBV7-9 and TRBJ2-5, with D unresolved. Germline V CDR1 and CDR2: SEHNR, FQNEAQ (reference sequence). The V and J ends lost 5 bases and 5 bases respectively, with 12 bases between them. The CDR3 sequence is 13 residues long. The CDR3 protein is CASSLGSFETQYF. CDR3 in DNA: TGTGCCAGCAGCCTGGGCAGTTTTGAGACCCAGTACTTC.

The chain uses TRBV30 and TRBJ1-2; a possible D gene is TRBD1 (6 bases). This CDR3 has 13 residues. CDR1 is GTSNPN and CDR2 is SVGIG in the germline V gene (reference sequence). With 5 bases removed from V and 8 bases from J, the gap between germline ends came to 18 bases. The CDR3 protein is CAWAASPGGGYTF. The CDR3 coding sequence is TGTGCCTGGGCAGCGAGCCCGGGGGGCGGCTACACCTTC.

The chain has TRBV30 and TRBJ2-3; D call uncertain. This CDR3 contains 13 residues. Trimming removed 0 bases at V and 3 bases at J, with 7 bases between. Looked up from germline, CDR1 is GTSNPN and CDR2 is SVGIG (reference sequence). The CDR3 DNA is TGTGCCTGGAGTGTTGATCGGACAGATACGCAGTATTTT. Residues: CAWSVDRTDTQYF.

The V and J genes are TRBV20-1 and TRBJ1-1, with D possibly matching TRBD1 (5 bases). The CDR3 consists of 11 residues. Germline loops: CDR1 DFQATT, CDR2 SNEGSKA (reference sequence). DNA for the CDR3: TGCAGGGGACTGATGAACACTGAAGCTTTCTTT. Its translation: CRGLMNTEAFF.

The table lists this clone with a few counts. This rearrangement joins TRBV5-1 to TRBJ2-1; TRBD1 is a possible D gene (5 bases). CDR3 size: 16 residues. Trimming stripped 4 bases from V and 4 bases from J, with 18 bases between. Germline CDR1 and CDR2: SGHRS and YFSETQ. The CDR3 region has the DNA TGCGCCAGCAGCCGAATGACAGCATTAGGATACAATGAGCAGTTCTTC. Amino acids: CASSRMTALGYNEQFF.

This rearrangement joins TRBV30 to TRBJ1-2, with D possibly TRBD1 on 6 matching bases. Trimming removed 3 bases at V and 4 bases at J, with 15 bases between. The CDR3 runs 14 residues. CDR1 and CDR2 (germline): GTSNPN, SVGIG (reference sequence). The CDR3 is CAWSSGRGFYGYTF. CDR3 nucleotide sequence: TGTGCCTGGAGCTCGGGAAGGGGGTTCTATGGCTACACCTTC.

The chain combines TRBV29-1 with TRBJ2-5, with D hard to call. CDR3 length equals 14 residues. Germline CDR1 reads SQVTM; CDR2 reads ANQGSEA. Trimming pared 6 bases from V and 2 bases from J, leaving 16 bases between. The CDR3: CSVETGQFQETQYF. Here the CDR3 DNA reads TGCAGCGTGGAAACCGGGCAGTTTCAAGAGACCCAGTACTTC.